This is a list of T cell receptor beta chains from one sample in a study of OX40 agonist ivuxolimab in advanced cancers. TCRdb keeps only in-frame clones here, not all; method: immunoSEQ multiplex PCR. This sample carries over 70,000 clones, approximately 94% of them seen once, and the ten largest clones take about 13%. Source: CD4+ or CD8+ T cells sorted from blood, taken in a trial of the OX40 agonist ivuxolimab. These receptor sequences come from an adult with an advanced solid tumor such as melanoma, head and neck, liver or kidney cancer. Each CDR3 is given without its conserved first and last residue. Each record gives: V gene, D gene, clone size, J gene, CDR3 protein. A D gene is named only where the DNA matches it firmly. The size field is filled for only some rows; it gives once, few, many or a size class.

>TRBV6-5|NA|NA|TRBJ2-1
ASSFSEGSSYNEQF
>TRBV28|NA|NA|TRBJ2-7
ASSLVGQGHEQY
>TRBV15|NA|NA|TRBJ1-5
ATSRDRADNQPQH
>TRBV5-1|TRBD1|NA|TRBJ2-2
ASRPSFPGQGYPSGELF
>TRBV4-3|NA|once|TRBJ2-1
ASSQDRGGTGSYNEQF
>TRBV7-2|TRBD2|NA|TRBJ2-7
ASSFSGRLAGSYEQY
>TRBV7-9|NA|NA|TRBJ2-1
ASSSTSGVSHNEQF
>TRBV27|NA|NA|TRBJ2-2
ASSLVGGTGELF
>TRBV7-8|NA|NA|TRBJ1-2
ASSRDWVLSYGYT
>TRBV4-2|NA|NA|TRBJ2-7
ASSQYGTEVTYEQY
>TRBV4-3|NA|NA|TRBJ2-7
ASSQDKTGFPYEQY
>TRBV7-9|NA|NA|TRBJ2-1
ASSLEVHEQF
>TRBV7-8|TRBD2|NA|TRBJ2-1
ASSLVPQAGFNNEQF
>TRBV28|TRBD1|NA|TRBJ1-5
ASRKDRTGGVGQPQH
>TRBV30|TRBD1|NA|TRBJ1-2
AWINRGGYT
>TRBV5-4|NA|NA|TRBJ2-7
ASSLVSGYEQY
>TRBV18|NA|NA|TRBJ2-7
ASSPGGLLGEQY
>TRBV4-1|TRBD1|NA|TRBJ2-5
ASSQSETGGETQY
>TRBV11-2|TRBD2|NA|TRBJ2-7
ASSLDRRGNSYEQY
>TRBV2|NA|NA|TRBJ2-7
ASRKEVQVNYEQY
>TRBV7-2|TRBD1|NA|TRBJ2-3
ASSLADRAFEDTQY
>TRBV4-3|TRBD2|NA|TRBJ2-1
ASSASSGGRAV
>TRBV27|NA|NA|TRBJ1-2
ASSYLQGRNGYT